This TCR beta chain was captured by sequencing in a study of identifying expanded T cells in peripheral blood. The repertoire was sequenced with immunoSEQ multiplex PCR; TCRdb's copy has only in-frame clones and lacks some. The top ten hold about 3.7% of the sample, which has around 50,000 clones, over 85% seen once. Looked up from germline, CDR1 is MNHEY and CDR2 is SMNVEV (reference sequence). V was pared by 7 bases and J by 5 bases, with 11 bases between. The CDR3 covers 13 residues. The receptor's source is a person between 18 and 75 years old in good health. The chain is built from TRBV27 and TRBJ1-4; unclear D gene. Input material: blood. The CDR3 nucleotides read TGTGCCAGCACCAACTCGGTGAATGAAAAACTGTTTTTT. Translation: CASTNSVNEKLFF.